This T cell receptor beta chain was observed in a study of tumor-infiltrating lymphocytes in primary liver carcinoma. Priming with a constant-region primer yielded TCR beta cDNA from 400 to 550 ng total RNA. Three nested multiplex PCR rounds of slightly modified ARM-PCR generated TCR beta libraries. It was with TRBV1-TRBV30 forward primers and a C-beta reverse primer that the first two PCR rounds were run, at approximately 10 cycles each. Each CDR3 protein is one row after TCRdb ran MiXCR on the multiplex PCR reads. Seen here are 99,000 or so distinct CDR3 sequences, almost 70% observed once, and the top ten hold 7.5% to 10%. Germline values: CDR1 SNHLY, CDR2 FYNNEI. There are 13 residues in the CDR3. A remark on this clonotype: One end of the junction fails to match germline, which may point to a read error.

Joint extraction of RNA and DNA used roughly 20-33 mg of bulk tissue that was unsorted. The chain employs TRBV2 and TRBJ1-5; D remains unclear. This receptor was obtained from a woman in her fifties or sixties with primary liver carcinoma and hepatitis B virus infection. Material: liver tumor tissue from sampling region 5. Subset given: tumor region T5, tumor centre. The CDR3 loop is CGSSRTSGQPQHF. In DNA, the CDR3 is TGTGGCAGCAGTAGGACGTCGGGGCAGCCCCAGCATTTT.